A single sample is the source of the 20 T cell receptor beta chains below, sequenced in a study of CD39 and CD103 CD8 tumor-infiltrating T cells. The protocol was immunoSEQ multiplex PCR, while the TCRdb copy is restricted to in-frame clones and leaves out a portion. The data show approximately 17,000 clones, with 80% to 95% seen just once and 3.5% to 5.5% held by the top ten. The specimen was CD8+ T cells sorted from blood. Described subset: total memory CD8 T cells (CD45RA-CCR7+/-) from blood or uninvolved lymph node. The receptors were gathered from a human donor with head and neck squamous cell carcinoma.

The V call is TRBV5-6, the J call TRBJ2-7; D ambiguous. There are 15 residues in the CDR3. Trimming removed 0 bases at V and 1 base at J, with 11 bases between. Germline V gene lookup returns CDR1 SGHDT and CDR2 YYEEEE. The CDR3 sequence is CASSLVVTVSYEQYF. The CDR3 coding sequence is TGTGCCAGCAGCTTGGTGGTTACAGTTTCCTACGAGCAGTACTTC.

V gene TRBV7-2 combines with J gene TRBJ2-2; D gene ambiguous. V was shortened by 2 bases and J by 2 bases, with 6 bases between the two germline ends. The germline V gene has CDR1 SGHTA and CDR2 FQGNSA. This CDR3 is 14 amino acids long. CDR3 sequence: CASSLQDNTGELFF. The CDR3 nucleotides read TGTGCCAGCAGCTTACAGGACAACACCGGGGAGCTGTTTTTT.

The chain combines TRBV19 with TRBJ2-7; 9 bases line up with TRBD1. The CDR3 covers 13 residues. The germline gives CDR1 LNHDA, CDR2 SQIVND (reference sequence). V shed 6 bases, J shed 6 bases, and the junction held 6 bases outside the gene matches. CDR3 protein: CASSRTGVIEQYF. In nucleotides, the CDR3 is TGTGCCAGTAGCCGGACAGGGGTAATCGAGCAGTACTTC.

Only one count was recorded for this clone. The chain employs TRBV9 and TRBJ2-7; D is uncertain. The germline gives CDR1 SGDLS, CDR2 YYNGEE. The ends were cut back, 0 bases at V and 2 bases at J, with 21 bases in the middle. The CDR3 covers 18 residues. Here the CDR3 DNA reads TGTGCCAGCAGCGTAGGTCCTAGTAAGGGTTCGGGCCCCTACGAGCAGTACTTC. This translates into CASSVGPSKGSGPYEQYF.

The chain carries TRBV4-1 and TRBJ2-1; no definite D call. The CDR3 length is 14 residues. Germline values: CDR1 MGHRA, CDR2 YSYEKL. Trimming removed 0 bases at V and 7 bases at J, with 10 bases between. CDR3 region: CASSQDPATNEQFF. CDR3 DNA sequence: TGCGCCAGCAGCCAAGATCCAGCGACGAATGAGCAGTTCTTC.

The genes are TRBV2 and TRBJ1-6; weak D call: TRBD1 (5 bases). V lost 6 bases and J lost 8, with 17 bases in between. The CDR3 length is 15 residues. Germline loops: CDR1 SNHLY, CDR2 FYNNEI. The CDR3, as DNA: TGTGCCAGCAGGGCCCCCAGGGATCGGGATTCACCCCTCCACTTT. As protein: CASRAPRDRDSPLHF.

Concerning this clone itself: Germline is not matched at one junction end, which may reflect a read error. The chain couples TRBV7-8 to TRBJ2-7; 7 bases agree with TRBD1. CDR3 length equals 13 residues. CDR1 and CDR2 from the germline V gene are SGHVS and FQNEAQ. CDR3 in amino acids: CASSFGQETSWDF. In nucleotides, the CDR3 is TGTGCCAGCAGCTTCGGACAGGAGACCTCTTGGGACTTC.

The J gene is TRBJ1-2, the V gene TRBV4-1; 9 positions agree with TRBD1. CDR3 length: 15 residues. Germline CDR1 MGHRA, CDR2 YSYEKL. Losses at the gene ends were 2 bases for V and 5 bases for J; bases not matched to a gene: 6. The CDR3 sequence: CASSQNPGQGYGYTF. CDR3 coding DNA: TGCGCCAGCAGCCAAAACCCGGGACAGGGATATGGCTACACCTTC.

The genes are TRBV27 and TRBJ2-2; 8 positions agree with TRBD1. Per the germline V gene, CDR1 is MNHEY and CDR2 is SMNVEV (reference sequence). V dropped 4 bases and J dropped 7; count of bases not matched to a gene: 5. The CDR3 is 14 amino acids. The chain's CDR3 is CASSSWDRRGELFF. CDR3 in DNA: TGTGCCAGCAGTTCTTGGGACAGGCGCGGGGAGCTGTTTTTT.

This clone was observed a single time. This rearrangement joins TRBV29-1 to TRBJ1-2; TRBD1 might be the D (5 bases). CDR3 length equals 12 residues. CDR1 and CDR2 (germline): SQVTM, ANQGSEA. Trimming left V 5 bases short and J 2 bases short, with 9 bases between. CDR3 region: CSVPTANYGYTF. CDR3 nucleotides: TGCAGCGTTCCGACAGCAAACTATGGCTACACCTTC.

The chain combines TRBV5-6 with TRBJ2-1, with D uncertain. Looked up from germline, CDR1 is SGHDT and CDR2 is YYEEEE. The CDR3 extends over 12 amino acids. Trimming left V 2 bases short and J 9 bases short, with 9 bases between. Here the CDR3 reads CASSFLVTEQFF. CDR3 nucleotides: TGTGCCAGCAGCTTTTTAGTAACTGAGCAGTTCTTC.

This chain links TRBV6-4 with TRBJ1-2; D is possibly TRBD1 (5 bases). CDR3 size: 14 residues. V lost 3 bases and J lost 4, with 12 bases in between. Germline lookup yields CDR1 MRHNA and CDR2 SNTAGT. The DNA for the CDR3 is TGTGCCAGCAGTGAATATGGTGGGACCTATGGCTACACCTTC. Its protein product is CASSEYGGTYGYTF.

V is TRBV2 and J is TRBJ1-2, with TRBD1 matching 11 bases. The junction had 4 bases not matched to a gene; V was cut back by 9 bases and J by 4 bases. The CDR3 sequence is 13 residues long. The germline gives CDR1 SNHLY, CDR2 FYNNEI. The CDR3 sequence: CARGQGAGYGYTF. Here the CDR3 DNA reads TGTGCCAGAGGACAGGGGGCAGGCTATGGCTACACCTTC.

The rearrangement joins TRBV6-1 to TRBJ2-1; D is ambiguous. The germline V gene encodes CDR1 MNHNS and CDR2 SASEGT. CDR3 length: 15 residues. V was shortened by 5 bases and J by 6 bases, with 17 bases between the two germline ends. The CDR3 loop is CASSIGATGGNEQFF. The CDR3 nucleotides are TGTGCCAGCAGTATAGGAGCAACGGGTGGCAATGAGCAGTTCTTC.

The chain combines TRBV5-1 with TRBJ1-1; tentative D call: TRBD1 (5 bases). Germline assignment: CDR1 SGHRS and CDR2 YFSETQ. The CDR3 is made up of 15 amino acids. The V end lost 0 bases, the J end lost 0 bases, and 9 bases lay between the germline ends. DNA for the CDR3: TGCGCCAGCAGCTTGGCAGGGACCATGAACACTGAAGCTTTCTTT. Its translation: CASSLAGTMNTEAFF. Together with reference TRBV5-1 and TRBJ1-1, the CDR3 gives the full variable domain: KAGVTQTPRYLIKTRGQQVTLSCSPISGHRSVSWYQQTPGQGLQFLFEYFSETQRNKGNFPGRFSGRQFSNSRSEMNVSTLELGDSALYLCASSLAGTMNTEAFFGQGTRLTVV.

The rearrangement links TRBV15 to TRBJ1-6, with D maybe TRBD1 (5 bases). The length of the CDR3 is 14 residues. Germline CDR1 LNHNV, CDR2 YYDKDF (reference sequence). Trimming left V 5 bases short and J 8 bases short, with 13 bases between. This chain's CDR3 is CATSAGHPDSPLHF. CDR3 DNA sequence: TGTGCCACCAGCGCTGGACATCCAGATTCACCCCTCCACTTT.

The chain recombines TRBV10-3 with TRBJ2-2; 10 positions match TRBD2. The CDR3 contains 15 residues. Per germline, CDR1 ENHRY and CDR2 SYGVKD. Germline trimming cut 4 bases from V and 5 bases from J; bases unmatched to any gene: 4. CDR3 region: CAISVELAGTGELFF. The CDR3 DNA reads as TGTGCCATCAGTGTTGAACTAGCGGGAACCGGGGAGCTGTTTTTT.

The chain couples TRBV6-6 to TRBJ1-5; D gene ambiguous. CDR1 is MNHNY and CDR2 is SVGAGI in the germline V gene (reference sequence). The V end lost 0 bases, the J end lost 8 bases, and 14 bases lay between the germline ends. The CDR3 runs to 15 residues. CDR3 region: CASSYSPGVNEPQHF. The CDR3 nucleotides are TGTGCCAGCAGTTACTCTCCCGGGGTGAATGAGCCCCAGCATTTT.

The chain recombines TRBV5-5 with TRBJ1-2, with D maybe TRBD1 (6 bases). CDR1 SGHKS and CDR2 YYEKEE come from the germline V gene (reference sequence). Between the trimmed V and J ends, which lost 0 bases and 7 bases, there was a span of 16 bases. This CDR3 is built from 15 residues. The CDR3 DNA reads TGTGCCAGCAGCTTGGCGGGCACAGGACAGTTTGGCTACACCTTC. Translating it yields CASSLAGTGQFGYTF.

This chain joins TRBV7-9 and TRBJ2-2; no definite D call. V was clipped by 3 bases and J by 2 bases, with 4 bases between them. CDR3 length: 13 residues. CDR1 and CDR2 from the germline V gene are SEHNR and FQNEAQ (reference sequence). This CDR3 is CASSFINTGELFF. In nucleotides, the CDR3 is TGTGCCAGCAGCTTCATAAACACCGGGGAGCTGTTTTTT.